One and the same sample provided the 10 T cell receptor beta chains below, sequenced in a study of T cell responses to AZD1222 COVID-19 vaccine. Only in-frame clones appear in the TCRdb table, and some are missing; sequencing was by immunoSEQ multiplex PCR. Counted here are roughly 140,000 clones, about 91% occurring once; the ten biggest clones make up approximately 2.1%. The sample in question was peripheral blood, obtained on day 0 of AZD1222 vaccination. The source is an adult in good health.

The chain employs TRBV6-5 and TRBJ1-1; the match to TRBD1 covers 7 bases. The CDR3 consists of 13 residues. Germline assignment: CDR1 MNHEY and CDR2 SVGAGI. With 6 bases clipped from V and 13 bases from J, the junction kept 14 bases outside the gene matches. In DNA, the CDR3 is TGTGCCAGCAGGGGACAGCCTCAAACGCGGGGTTTCTTT. Protein: CASRGQPQTRGFF.

The rearrangement uses TRBV13 and TRBJ2-3; TRBD2 aligns across 10 bases. V was pared by 0 bases and J by 2 bases, with 11 bases of the junction left unmatched. From germline, CDR1 is PRHDT and CDR2 FYEKMQ (reference sequence). The CDR3 is made up of 19 amino acids. The DNA of the CDR3 is TGTGCCAGCAGCTTAGGCCTCGCTAGCGGGAGTCTCATCACAGATACGCAGTATTTT. Its translation is CASSLGLASGSLITDTQYF.

This chain joins TRBV6-5 and TRBJ2-3, with TRBD2 matching over 7 bases. V gave up 11 bases and J gave up 2 bases; unmatched junction bases: 7. Germline V gives CDR1 MNHEY, CDR2 SVGAGI. The length of the CDR3 is 13 residues. The CDR3 region is CASSGNPTDTQYF. Here the CDR3 DNA reads TGTGCCTCAAGCGGGAACCCCACAGATACGCAGTATTTT.

J is TRBJ1-2 and V is TRBV7-8; 9 bases fit TRBD1. The CDR3 has 14 residues. V was pared by 1 base and J by 6 bases, with 3 bases of the junction left unmatched. Germline assignment: CDR1 SGHVS and CDR2 FQNEAQ. In DNA, the CDR3 is TGTGCCAGCAGCTTAGTGGGACAGGGACATGGCTACACCTTC. This translates into CASSLVGQGHGYTF.

The genes are TRBV7-8 and TRBJ2-1; D is ambiguous. The CDR3 is 14 residues long. The germline gives CDR1 SGHVS, CDR2 FQNEAQ. Trimming took off 2 bases at V and 0 bases at J, with 5 bases between the two ends. Here the CDR3 DNA reads TGTGCCAGCAGCTTATTGGCCTCCTACAATGAGCAGTTCTTC. Amino acid sequence: CASSLLASYNEQFF.

The chain employs TRBV19 and TRBJ1-3; D remains ambiguous. The germline V gene has CDR1 LNHDA and CDR2 SQIVND (reference sequence). This CDR3 contains 15 residues. Trimming took off 3 bases at V and 0 bases at J, with 9 bases between the two ends. The CDR3 sequence: CASSMRKSSGNTIYF. The CDR3 DNA reads TGTGCCAGTAGTATGCGCAAGAGCTCTGGAAACACCATATATTTT.

V is TRBV5-4 and J is TRBJ1-1; unclear D gene. Trimming stripped 4 bases from V and 2 bases from J, with 12 bases between. The length of the CDR3 is 14 residues. Germline assignment: CDR1 SGHNT and CDR2 YYREEE (reference sequence). This CDR3 reads CASSDPGENTEAFF. The CDR3 nucleotides read TGTGCCAGCAGCGACCCTGGGGAAAACACTGAAGCTTTCTTT.

This chain uses TRBV27 with TRBJ1-5; D unclear. CDR3 length: 13 residues. V was shortened by 3 bases and J by 7 bases, with 10 bases between the two germline ends. Germline V gene data show CDR1 as MNHEY and CDR2 as SMNVEV (reference sequence). DNA for the CDR3: TGTGCCAGCAGTTTGGGAGGGTACCAGCCCCAGCATTTT. This translates into CASSLGGYQPQHF.

This chain links TRBV7-8 with TRBJ1-5, with TRBD1 matching over 7 bases. The germline V gene has CDR1 SGHVS and CDR2 FQNEAQ. The CDR3 spans 15 residues. V trimming: 5 bases; J trimming: 3 bases; junction bases outside the gene matches: 7. The CDR3 nucleotides are TGTGCCAGCAGCCCGACCGGGACAGTCAATCAGCCCCAGCATTTT. Translating it yields CASSPTGTVNQPQHF.

J is TRBJ2-1 and V is TRBV5-4; no clear D gene. The ends were cut back, 1 base at V and 1 base at J, with 6 bases in the middle. The CDR3 sequence is 14 residues long. CDR1 is SGHNT, CDR2 YYREEE, per germline (reference sequence). CDR3 DNA: TGTGCCAGCAGCTTGAAGGGTTCCTACAATGAGCAGTTCTTC. Translating gives CASSLKGSYNEQFF.